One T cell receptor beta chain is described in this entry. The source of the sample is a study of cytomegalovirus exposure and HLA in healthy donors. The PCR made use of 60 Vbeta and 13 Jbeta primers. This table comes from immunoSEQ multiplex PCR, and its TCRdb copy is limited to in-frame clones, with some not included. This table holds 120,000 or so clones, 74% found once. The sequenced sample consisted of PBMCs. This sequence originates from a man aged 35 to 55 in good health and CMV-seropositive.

The CDR3 spells CASSASHQIGGTDYGYTF. In DNA, the CDR3 is TGTGCCAGCAGTGCCTCCCACCAGATTGGGGGGACCGACTATGGCTACACCTTC. The V call is TRBV6-4, the J call TRBJ1-2, with D possibly TRBD1 on 5 matching bases. CDR3 length: 18 amino acids. Between the trimmed V and J ends, which lost 4 bases and 3 bases, there was a span of 24 bases. Looked up from germline, CDR1 is MRHNA and CDR2 is SNTAGT.